This T cell receptor (beta chain) came from a study of blood T cell repertoires in COVID-19. Study in general: Acute and convalescent COVID-19 specimens originated in the United States, Italy and Spain.

This clone was picked up a small number of times. This CDR3 spans 15 amino acids. V shed 4 bases and J 0 bases; nucleotides not matched to a gene: 7. Germline V gives CDR1 SGDLS, CDR2 YYNGEE. The method was immunoSEQ multiplex PCR; TCRdb's version includes in-frame clones alone and lacks a portion of them. The sample carries about 73,000 clones, over 85% recorded once. The specimen was peripheral blood. The gene calls are TRBV9 and TRBJ2-7; 7 nucleotides agree with TRBD1. This sequence was found in a woman older than 75 with active or convalescent COVID-19. The CDR3 nucleotides are TGTGCCAGCAGCCCCGACAGGGTCTTCTCCTACGAGCAGTACTTC. This gives the protein CASSPDRVFSYEQYF.